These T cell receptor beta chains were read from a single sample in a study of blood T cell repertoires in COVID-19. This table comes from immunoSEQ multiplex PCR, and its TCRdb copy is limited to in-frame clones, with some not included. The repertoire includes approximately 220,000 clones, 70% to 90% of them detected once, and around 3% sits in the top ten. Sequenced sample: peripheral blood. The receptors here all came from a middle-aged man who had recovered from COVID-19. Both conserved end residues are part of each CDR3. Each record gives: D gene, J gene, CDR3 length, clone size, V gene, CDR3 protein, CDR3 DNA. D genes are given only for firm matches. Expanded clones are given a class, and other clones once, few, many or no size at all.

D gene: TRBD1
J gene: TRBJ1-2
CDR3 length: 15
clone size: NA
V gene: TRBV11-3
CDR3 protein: CASKGAGFVDYGYTF
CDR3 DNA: TGTGCCAGCAAGGGGGCCGGTTTTGTTGACTATGGCTACACCTTC

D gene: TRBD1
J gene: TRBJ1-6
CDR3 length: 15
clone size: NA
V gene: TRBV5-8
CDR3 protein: CASSLGQGYRSPLHF
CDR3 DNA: TGTGCCAGCAGCTTGGGACAGGGGTACCGTTCACCCCTCCACTTT

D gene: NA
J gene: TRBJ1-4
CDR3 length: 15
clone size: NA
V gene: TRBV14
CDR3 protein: CASSQVDGHNEKLFF
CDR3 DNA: TGTGCCAGCAGCCAAGTAGACGGACATAATGAAAAACTGTTTTTT

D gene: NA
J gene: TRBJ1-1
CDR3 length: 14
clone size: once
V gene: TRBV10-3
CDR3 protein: CAISEEEGITEAFF
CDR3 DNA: TGTGCCATCAGTGAGGAGGAGGGTATCACTGAAGCTTTCTTT

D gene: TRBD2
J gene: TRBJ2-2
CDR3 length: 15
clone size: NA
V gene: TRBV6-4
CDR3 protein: CASSYSSGRAGELFF
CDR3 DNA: TGTGCCAGCAGCTACTCCAGCGGGAGAGCCGGGGAGCTGTTTTTT

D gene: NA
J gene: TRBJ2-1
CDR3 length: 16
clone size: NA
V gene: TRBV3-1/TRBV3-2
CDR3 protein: CASSLRVSGTYNEQFF
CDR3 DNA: TGTGCCAGCAGCTTAAGGGTAAGCGGTACCTACAATGAGCAGTTCTTC

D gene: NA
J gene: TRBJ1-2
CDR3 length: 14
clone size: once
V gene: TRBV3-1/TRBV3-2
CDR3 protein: CASSPRDNNYGYTF
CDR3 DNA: TGTGCCAGCAGCCCCAGGGACAACAACTATGGCTACACCTTC

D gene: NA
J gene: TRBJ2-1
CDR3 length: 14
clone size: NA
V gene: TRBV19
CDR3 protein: CASSQGFTDNEQFF
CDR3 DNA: TGTGCCAGTTCCCAGGGGTTCACGGACAATGAGCAGTTCTTC

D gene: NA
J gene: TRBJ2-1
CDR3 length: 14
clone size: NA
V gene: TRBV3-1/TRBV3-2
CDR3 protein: CASSQVLDSVEQFF
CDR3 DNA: TGTGCCAGCAGCCAAGTCCTGGACAGTGTCGAGCAGTTCTTC

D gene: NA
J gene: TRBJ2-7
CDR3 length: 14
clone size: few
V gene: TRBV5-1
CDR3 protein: CASSLVVQASEQYF
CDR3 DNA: TGCGCCAGCAGCTTAGTCGTTCAGGCATCCGAGCAGTACTTC

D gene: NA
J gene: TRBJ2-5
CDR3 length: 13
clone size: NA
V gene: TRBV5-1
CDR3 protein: CASSLGPAETQYF
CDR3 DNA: TGCGCCAGCAGCTTGGGGCCCGCAGAGACCCAGTACTTC

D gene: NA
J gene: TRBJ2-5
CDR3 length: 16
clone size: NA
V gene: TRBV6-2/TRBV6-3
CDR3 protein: CASSYGGGGGQETQYF
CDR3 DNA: TGTGCCAGCAGTTACGGGGGGGGAGGGGGCCAAGAGACCCAGTACTTC